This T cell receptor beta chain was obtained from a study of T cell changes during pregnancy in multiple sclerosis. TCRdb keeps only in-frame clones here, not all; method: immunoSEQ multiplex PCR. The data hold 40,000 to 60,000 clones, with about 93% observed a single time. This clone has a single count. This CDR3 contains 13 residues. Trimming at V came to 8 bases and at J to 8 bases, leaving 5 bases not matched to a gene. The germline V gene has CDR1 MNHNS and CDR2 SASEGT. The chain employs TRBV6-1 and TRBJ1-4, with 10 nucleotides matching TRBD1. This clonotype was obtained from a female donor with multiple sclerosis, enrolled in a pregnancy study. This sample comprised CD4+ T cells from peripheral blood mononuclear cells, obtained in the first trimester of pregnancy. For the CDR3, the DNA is TGTGCCAGCTCTCGGGACAGGGGAGAAAAACTGTTTTTT. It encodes CASSRDRGEKLFF.